This T cell receptor (beta chain) was recorded in a study of technical replicates of blood from a handful of donors (dated by TCRdb to 2016 to 2017). With regard to this clone: The antigen it binds to is not known. The sample holds no much larger clone one base away, and base qualities are not on file.

For CDR1 and CDR2, the germline V gene lists MNHEY and SVGAGI. The CDR3 numbers 13 residues from cysteine through phenylalanine. Only the CDR3 DNA is retained, 39 bases long and in frame from the first base. From V the trimming removes 4 bases and from J it removes 6 bases, while the gene matches leave 3 bases of the junction unaccounted for. The receptor library was made with the immunoSEQ multiplex PCR assay. Here the immuneACCESS table is served through TCRdb, limited to in-frame sequences with V and J called. Missing clones are a known gap in these copies; in checked studies unresolved V genes cover under half, and the rest lacks a known reason. In this sample the table shows some 60,000 clones, about 95% of which occur a single time. Around 2.9% of the sample goes to the ten largest clones.

Input material: PBMCs. This sequence uses TRBV6-5 and TRBJ2-1; 7 nucleotides in the junction match TRBD1. This clonotype was obtained from a human donor in good health. Some clones in this sample may be carry-over from other donors' samples. The CDR3 protein: CASSSTGFNEQFF. In nucleotides, the sequence is TGTGCCAGCAGTTCGACAGGGTTCAATGAGCAGTTCTTC.